Ten or more counts support the clone carrying this T cell receptor beta chain. Antigen unknown. From germline, CDR1 is DFQATT and CDR2 SNEGSKA (reference sequence). The CDR3 runs to 13 residues. This sample was included in a study of regulatory T cells in long-lasting Graves disease. Study-level findings and limits: Examination was confined to peripheral blood, excluding thyroid tissue.

Investigators prepared the TCR beta libraries by applying iRepertoire HTBI primers and Arm-PCR of CDR3 regions. TCRdb re-called the multiplex PCR reads through MiXCR, storing one row per CDR3 protein. The repertoire consists of 300,000 to 400,000 distinct CDR3 sequences, with over 15% occurring once and the leading ten covering 30%. Time point given: newly diagnosed GD, antithyroid drugs for less than 3 months. The TCR library was made from RNA extracted from PBMCs. In addition, the sample was reused for a study of T cells in Graves' hyperthyroidism and ophthalmopathy. Turning to that study: HTBI primers were the set used in a first-round RT-PCR of the TCR CDR3.

The sequencing here drew on peripheral blood mononuclear cells (PBMCs), taken at new diagnosis, from a patient treated with antithyroid drugs. This receptor was taken from a man aged 40-50 years with Graves disease. The V gene is TRBV20-1, the J gene TRBJ2-5; maybe TRBD2 (5 bases). CDR3 DNA sequence: TGCAGCGCCGGGAATCTCGATGGGGAGACCCAGTACTTC. Its translation: CSAGNLDGETQYF.